Shown below are 8 T cell receptor beta chains from a single sample sequenced in a study of post-analysis software for immune sequencing data. Built from TCR beta cDNA, the libraries had unique molecular identifiers in them. TCRdb fed the PCR reads into MiXCR, producing one record per CDR3 protein. The table includes about half a million distinct CDR3 sequences, about a third detected once. Study-wide findings and caveats: TRBV5-6, TRBV5-1 and TRBV20-1 belonged to a set of a handful of TRBV segments that were more frequent in patients than controls.

Their antigens are not known. The material sequenced was blood. These receptors originate from a girl aged 2 to 17 with multiple sclerosis.

This clonotype was observed a single time. The J gene is TRBJ2-7, the V gene TRBV7-9; D might be TRBD2 (6 bases). The ends were cut back, 3 bases at V and 9 bases at J, with 18 bases in the middle. Germline V gives CDR1 SEHNR, CDR2 FQNEAQ (reference sequence). The CDR3 totals 14 residues. The CDR3 sequence: CASSFAGTPQGQYF. For the CDR3, the DNA is TGTGCCAGCAGCTTCGCGGGGACCCCTCAGGGGCAGTACTTC.

V usage is TRBV2 and J usage is TRBJ2-5; D is ambiguous. The J call may be in error: the DNA end matches TRBJ2-7 better. CDR3 size: 13 residues. CDR1 is SNHLY and CDR2 is FYNNEI in the germline V gene. The CDR3 sequence: CASSLENVGEQYF. As DNA, the CDR3 is TGTGCCAGCAGTCTAGAAAATGTGGGCGAGCAGTACTTC.

The sample holds one count of this clonotype. The chain uses TRBV12-3 or TRBV12-4 and TRBJ1-6; tentative D call: TRBD1 (5 bases). The CDR3 has 16 amino acids. V lost 1 base, J lost 13 bases, and 20 bases lay in between. The DNA of the CDR3 is TGTGCCAGCAGTTTAGGAAGTCAACAGGTCTACTCGCCCCTCCACTTT. Translating it yields CASSLGSQQVYSPLHF.

The chain links TRBV20-1 to TRBJ2-5; D is perhaps TRBD2 (5 bases). The germline CDR1 and CDR2 sequences are DFQATT and SNEGSKA (reference sequence). The CDR3 runs to 13 residues. V lost 4 bases and J 0 bases, leaving 9 bases between the germline ends. CDR3 region: CSAITRDQETQYF. The DNA for the CDR3 is TGCAGTGCTATTACTAGAGACCAAGAGACCCAGTACTTC.

The genes are TRBV20-1 and TRBJ1-5, with TRBD1 matching 7 bases. Germline CDR1 reads DFQATT; CDR2 reads SNEGSKA (reference sequence). V trimming: 3 bases; J trimming: 5 bases; junction bases outside the gene matches: 4. The CDR3 sequence is 13 residues long. The CDR3 loop is CSASRDRDQPQHF. In DNA, the CDR3 is TGCAGTGCTAGCCGGGACAGAGATCAGCCCCAGCATTTT.

About this clonotype: One end of the junction does not line up with germline, which may come from a read error. The rearrangement uses TRBV3-1 and TRBJ2-7; unclear D gene. The CDR3 extends over 14 amino acids. From germline, CDR1 is LGHDT and CDR2 YNNKEL (reference sequence). The CDR3 nucleotides read TGTGCCAGCAGCCCCCTCAGGAGCTCCAACGAGCAGTACTTC. It codes for CASSPLRSSNEQYF.

The chain has TRBV5-5 and TRBJ2-7; the D is unclear. Trimming stripped 4 bases from V and 3 bases from J, with 11 bases between. Germline V gene sequence: CDR1 SGHKS, CDR2 YYEKEE (reference sequence). The CDR3 runs to 13 residues. CDR3 coding DNA: TGTGCCAGCAGCAGTTTTCAGGACTACGAGCAGTACTTC. Protein sequence: CASSSFQDYEQYF. Supplemented by reference TRBV5-5 and TRBJ2-7, the full variable domain reads DAGVTQSPTHLIKTRGQQVTLRCSPISGHKSVSWYQQVLGQGPQFIFQYYEKEERGRGNFPDRFSARQFPNYSSELNVNALLLGDSALYLCASSSFQDYEQYFGPGTRLTVT.

This clonotype was picked up a small number of times. The rearrangement uses TRBV3-1 and TRBJ1-2; D is uncertain. V was clipped by 1 base and J by 8 bases, with 14 bases between them. CDR3 size: 14 residues. Germline V gene sequence: CDR1 LGHDT, CDR2 YNNKEL (reference sequence). The DNA for the CDR3 is TGTGCCAGCAGCCAAGTGCTTTTCGGGGTCGGCTACACCTTC. This translates into CASSQVLFGVGYTF.